The 11 T cell receptor beta chains presented below share a single source sample, sequenced in a study of tissue T cells after allogeneic stem cell transplantation. As to time point: mouse harvest day 7 after allogeneic transplant. Mouse grafts combined 10^7 T-cell-depleted bone marrow cells with 10^6 splenic CD5+ T cells. Method: immunoSEQ multiplex PCR; TCRdb's copy keeps in-frame clones and lacks some. The sample records 9,900 or so clones, more than 30% being singletons. The sample consisted of skin. Receptors were obtained from a female BALB/c mouse given C57BL/6 T cells with graft-versus-host disease after an allogeneic hematopoietic cell transplant.

This clone was counted a few times. Genes and germline are mouse. The sequence runs out 1 residue before the end of the CDR3; the remainder is reconstructed from the germline J gene. This chain joins TRBV26 and TRBJ1-5; a weak D match, TRBD1 (5 bases). The V and J ends lost 4 bases and 6 bases respectively, with 10 bases between them. The CDR3 is made up of 13 amino acids. Germline V lookup: CDR1 KGHPV, CDR2 FQNQEV (reference sequence). This CDR3 is CASSPRDAQAPLF. The part of the CDR3 DNA that was read is TGTGCCAGCAGTCCCCGGGACGCCCAGGCTCCGCTT.

A note on this clone: The genes are named according to mouse. The CDR3 end lies 1 residue beyond the end of the read and is filled in from the germline J gene. The chain uses TRBV26 and TRBJ1-2, with D possibly being TRBD1 (5 bases). Germline CDR1 KGHPV, CDR2 FQNQEV (reference sequence). The CDR3 consists of 13 residues. Trimming removed 2 bases at V and 2 bases at J, with 6 bases between. CDR3 bases read: TGTGCCAGCAGTCTGGGACATAACTCCGACTACACC. Residues: CASSLGHNSDYT. The CDR3 in its entirety is CASSLGHNSDYTF.

This clone has just a few counts. Gene names follow the mouse nomenclature. The read falls 1 residue short of the CDR3 end, and the missing part is taken from the germline J gene. The chain joins TRBV26 to TRBJ2-1, with D hard to call. CDR3 size: 13 residues. V lost 6 bases and J 1 base, leaving 7 bases between the germline ends. Germline V gives CDR1 KGHPV, CDR2 FQNQEV (reference sequence). CDR3 bases read: TGTGCCAGCAGGGGGAGAAACTATGCTGAGCAGTTC. It is translated as CASRGRNYAEQF. The complete CDR3 protein is CASRGRNYAEQFF.

Details on this clone: Gene and germline names: mouse. The read falls 1 residue short of the CDR3 end, and the missing part is taken from the germline J gene. The chain recombines TRBV26 with TRBJ2-3; D is ambiguous. There are 12 residues in the CDR3. CDR1 and CDR2 from the germline V gene are KGHPV and FQNQEV (reference sequence). V was pared by 5 bases and J by 1 base, with 4 bases between. This chain's CDR3 is CASSGGAETLYF. CDR3 DNA, as far as it was read: TGTGCCAGCAGTGGGGGTGCAGAAACGCTGTAT. Combining the CDR3 with reference TRBV26 and TRBJ2-3 gives the whole variable domain NSKVIQTPRYLVKGQGQKAKMRCIPEKGHPVVFWYQQNKNNEFKFLINFQNQEVLQQIDMTEKRFSAECPSNSPCSLEIQSSEAGDSALYLCASSGGAETLYFGSGTRLTVL.

This clone was seen a handful of times. The gene names here belong to mouse. The read ends 1 residue shy of where the CDR3 ends; the end is completed using the germline J gene. The chain has TRBV5 and TRBJ2-7; TRBD1 agrees at 7 bases. CDR3 length equals 13 residues. Germline-derived CDR1 and CDR2 are LGHNA and YNLKQL (reference sequence). The V gene end was trimmed by 4 bases and the J gene end by 4 bases; junction bases not matched to a gene: 4. The CDR3: CASSLGTEYEQYF. CDR3 DNA (partial): TGTGCCAGCAGCCTCGGGACAGAATATGAACAGTAC.

This clone was detected once. Genes here carry mouse names. The CDR3 end is not reached by the read, which stops 1 residue before it; the germline J gene fills it in. This sequence joins TRBV31 and TRBJ1-1; TRBD1 might be the D (6 bases). Germline values: CDR1 GKSSPN, CDR2 SITVG. V was clipped by 3 bases and J by 0 bases, with 11 bases between them. The CDR3 has 14 residues. The sequenced part of the CDR3 DNA is TGTGCCTGGAGGAGGGACACTGCAAACACAGAAGTCTTC. This encodes CAWRRDTANTEVF. In full, the CDR3 reads CAWRRDTANTEVFF.

Comment on this clone: Genes and germline are mouse. The CDR3 end is not reached by the read, which stops 1 residue before it; the germline J gene fills it in. The chain recombines TRBV16 with TRBJ2-2, with 8 bases identical to TRBD2. After removal of 5 bases from V and 1 base from J, the junction contained 3 bases not matched to a gene. CDR3 length: 15 residues. The germline CDR1 and CDR2 sequences are SGHSA and FRNQAP. CDR3 bases read: TGTGCAAGCAGCCCGTGGGGGGGAAACACCGGGCAGCTCTAC. The encoded protein is CASSPWGGNTGQLY. The full CDR3 reads CASSPWGGNTGQLYF.

As regards this clone: The germline and genes are mouse ones. The CDR3 goes on 1 residue after the read ends, and that part is filled in from the germline J gene. The rearrangement joins TRBV5 to TRBJ2-3; no clear D gene. Germline CDR1 reads LGHNA; CDR2 reads YNLKQL (reference sequence). The CDR3 has 16 amino acids. Trimming stripped 0 bases from V and 0 bases from J, with 10 bases between. The CDR3 bases that were read are TGTGCCAGCAGCCAAGAATCTGGTCTTAGTGCAGAAACGCTGTAT. Its translation: CASSQESGLSAETLY. The full CDR3 is CASSQESGLSAETLYF.

As for this clone: Gene and germline names: mouse. The CDR3 is cut off 1 residue early in the read; its end comes from the germline J gene. The V and J genes are TRBV26 and TRBJ2-2, with a weak D call TRBD1 (6 bases). Trimming took off 0 bases at V and 1 base at J, with 6 bases between the two ends. Germline CDR1 is KGHPV and CDR2 is FQNQEV (reference sequence). The CDR3 runs 15 residues. The CDR3 reads CASSLSGQNTGQLYF. CDR3 DNA, as far as it was read: TGTGCCAGCAGTCTGTCGGGACAAAACACCGGGCAGCTCTAC.

Notes on this clone: The gene symbols are mouse symbols. The read ends 1 residue shy of where the CDR3 ends; the end is completed using the germline J gene. The J gene is TRBJ2-2, the V gene TRBV15; the match to TRBD2 covers 8 bases. The CDR3 is 15 amino acids. Germline V CDR1 and CDR2: SGHND, FRSKSL. After removal of 8 bases from V and 5 bases from J, the junction contained 10 bases not matched to a gene. CDR3 DNA, as far as it was read: TGTGCCAGCCGGCTGGGGGGAGGAGGGACCGGGCAGCTCTAC. As protein: CASRLGGGGTGQLY. The CDR3 as a whole reads CASRLGGGGTGQLYF.

In the case of this clone: Genes and germline are mouse. The read falls 1 residue short of the CDR3 end, and the missing part is taken from the germline J gene. V usage is TRBV13-2 and J usage is TRBJ2-7; D not certain. Per the germline V gene, CDR1 is NNHNN and CDR2 is SYGAGS (reference sequence). This CDR3 contains 13 residues. V lost 1 base, J lost 4 bases, and 9 bases lay in between. The sequenced part of the CDR3 DNA is TGTGCCAGCGGTGATCCCCGCTCGTATGAACAGTAC. Its translation: CASGDPRSYEQY. The full CDR3 protein reads CASGDPRSYEQYF.